The 10 T cell receptor beta chains given below trace back to one sample, sequenced in a study of cytomegalovirus exposure and HLA in healthy donors. Primers for the PCR totalled 60 Vbeta and 13 Jbeta. The method was immunoSEQ multiplex PCR; TCRdb's version includes in-frame clones alone and lacks a portion of them. The sample lists some 130,000 clones, around 60% occurring once. Sequencing input: PBMCs. Receptors originate from a man aged 35 to 55 in good health and CMV-seropositive.

J is TRBJ2-7 and V is TRBV25-1, with D possibly TRBD1 on 6 matching bases. Trimming shortened V by 7 bases and J by 2 bases, and 18 bases separated the two germline ends. The CDR3 consists of 15 residues. Germline V lookup: CDR1 MGHDK, CDR2 SYGVNS. DNA for the CDR3: TGTGCCAGCACCAACCGGGACAAGGGAACCTACGAGCAGTACTTC. Its translation is CASTNRDKGTYEQYF.

V usage is TRBV2 and J usage is TRBJ2-3, with 9 bases identical to TRBD1. V lost 8 bases, J lost 4 bases, and 7 bases stayed unmatched. CDR1 is SNHLY, CDR2 FYNNEI, per germline. The CDR3 has 14 amino acids. CDR3 nucleotides: TGTGCCAGCGCCCTAAGACAGGGGGCAGATACGCAGTATTTT. Translated: CASALRQGADTQYF.

This clone was observed a few times. The chain joins TRBV10-1 to TRBJ1-5; 9 bases fit TRBD1. The trim removed 6 bases at V and 9 bases at J, leaving 9 bases unmatched. Germline-derived CDR1 and CDR2 are WNHNN and SYGVQD (reference sequence). This CDR3 is 14 amino acids long. The CDR3 bases are TGCGCCAGCAGCTCGGGACAGGGCCTTGGGCCCCAGCATTTT. This translates into CASSSGQGLGPQHF.

This chain links TRBV6-5 with TRBJ1-2, with TRBD1 matching 9 bases. CDR1 is MNHEY, CDR2 SVGAGI, per germline. This CDR3 has 15 residues. The J segment lost 5 bases and the V segment lost 0 bases, leaving 4 bases of the junction unmatched. The CDR3 loop reads CASSYSGTGQYGYTF. The DNA for the CDR3 is TGTGCCAGCAGTTACTCGGGGACAGGGCAATATGGCTACACCTTC.

This clone has just a few counts. An end of the junction does not agree with germline; a read error may underlie this. This sequence joins TRBV5-6 and TRBJ2-6; D may match TRBD1 or TRBD2 (6 bases each). CDR3 length: 15 amino acids. CDR1 is SGHDT and CDR2 is YYEEEE in the germline V gene. This CDR3 reads CASCLGGTGANVLTF. The CDR3 DNA reads TGTGCCAGCTGCTTGGGGGGCACTGGGGCCAACGTCCTGACTTTC. The full variable domain, in which reference TRBV5-6 and TRBJ2-6 provide the parts outside the CDR3, is DAGVTQSPTHLIKTRGQQVTLRCSPKSGHDTVSWYQQALGQGPQFIFQYYEEEERQRGNFPDRFSGHQFPNYSSELNVNALLLGDSALYLCASCLGGTGANVLTFGAGSRLTVL.

Ten or more counts support this clone. The chain employs TRBV5-4 and TRBJ2-7; maybe TRBD1 (6 bases). V was pared by 4 bases and J by 5 bases, with 16 bases between. The CDR3 has 14 residues. In germline, CDR1 is SGHNT, CDR2 YYREEE (reference sequence). The CDR3 DNA is TGTGCCAGCAGCCCTCGGCTGGGACACGACGAGCAGTACTTC. Protein product: CASSPRLGHDEQYF.

This clone was counted once. J is TRBJ1-5 and V is TRBV9; maybe TRBD1 (5 bases). This CDR3 is built from 14 residues. Germline assignment: CDR1 SGDLS and CDR2 YYNGEE. With 3 bases removed from V and 6 bases from J, the gap between germline ends came to 13 bases. DNA for the CDR3: TGTGCCAGCAGCGGCGCGGTAAGGGGTCAGCCCCAGCATTTT. It specifies CASSGAVRGQPQHF.

The J gene is TRBJ2-7, the V gene TRBV7-2; 11 bases fit TRBD2. J lost 2 bases, V lost 5 bases, and 2 bases had no gene match. Germline V gene lookup returns CDR1 SGHTA and CDR2 FQGNSA. The CDR3 has 14 residues. CDR3 amino acids: CASSPLAGAYEQYF. In DNA form, the CDR3 reads TGTGCCAGCAGCCCACTAGCGGGAGCCTACGAGCAGTACTTC.

This clone was observed a handful of times. The chain couples TRBV2 to TRBJ2-6; weak D call: TRBD1 (6 bases). There are 17 residues in the CDR3. Germline values: CDR1 SNHLY, CDR2 FYNNEI. Trimming pared 8 bases from V and 0 bases from J, leaving 17 bases between. The CDR3 is CASCRDTWVSGANVLTF. In nucleotides, the CDR3 is TGTGCCAGCTGCCGGGACACGTGGGTCTCTGGGGCCAACGTCCTGACTTTC.

This chain uses TRBV2 with TRBJ2-5, with 10 bases that match TRBD2. The trim removed 3 bases at V and 5 bases at J, leaving 6 bases unmatched. Germline-derived CDR1 and CDR2 are SNHLY and FYNNEI. The length of the CDR3 is 15 residues. CDR3: CASSDLTSGWETQYF. The CDR3 DNA is TGTGCCAGCAGTGACTTGACTAGCGGGTGGGAGACCCAGTACTTC.